What follows is one TCR beta chain and its context. No cognate antigen has been identified for it. Base qualities are not recorded, but no much larger clone differs from it by a single base. V lost 0 bases and J lost 5 bases; the stretch between them is 10 bases long. Reading the germline V gene gives CDR1 LGHNA and CDR2 YNFKEQ. The CDR3 sequence holds 14 residues, the cysteine and phenylalanine included. Of all the DNA, just the CDR3 is kept, 42 bases in frame from base 1. This entry belongs to a study of chemoradiotherapy in HPV16-positive cancers (dated by TCRdb to the early 2020s). About the full investigation: Candidate HPV-specific T-cell clones and common TCR motifs were defined through functional T-cell assays on cells from a couple of HPV16-positive patients. Whether T-cell immunity against the HPV oncoproteins E6 and E7 changes during chemoradiotherapy and whether survival is affected by this immunity were examined in the study. The candidate HPV-specific TCRs and motifs were subsequently tracked in TCR repertoires obtained from 90 or so patients with HPV-related cancers.

Repertoires were sampled repeatedly over the course of chemoradiotherapy, so clonal expansion could be followed in the tumor microenvironment. On the study overall, not on this receptor specifically: The functional definition of HPV-specific T cells was derived from only a couple of HPV16-positive patients, and the survival association was reported for HPV16-positive patients. Improved recurrence-free survival in HPV16-positive patients was associated with expansion of HPV-responsive T cells during chemoradiotherapy. Expansion of candidate HPV-specific clones and E7-related TCR motifs was observed in the tumor microenvironment during treatment, whereas no such expansion was observed for non-HPV-specific T cells.

Library preparation was by the immunoSEQ multiplex PCR assay. Drawn from immuneACCESS, this table holds only the in-frame rearrangements with V and J called that TCRdb kept. Clones are partly lost; checked studies trace under half to an unresolved V gene and leave the rest unexplained. The sample table records some 10,000 clones; 91% of these occur just once. The leading ten clones occupy roughly 12% of the sample. Sample: blood, taken from a patient who underwent chemoradiotherapy. The sequence was obtained from a human donor with HPV-associated anogenital cancer. The rearranged segments are TRBV4-2 and TRBJ1-1; the best D guess is TRBD1, with 5 bases matching. The DNA is TGTGCCAGCAGCCAAGAATATCAGGGTACTGAAGCTTTCTTT. Protein translation: CASSQEYQGTEAFF.